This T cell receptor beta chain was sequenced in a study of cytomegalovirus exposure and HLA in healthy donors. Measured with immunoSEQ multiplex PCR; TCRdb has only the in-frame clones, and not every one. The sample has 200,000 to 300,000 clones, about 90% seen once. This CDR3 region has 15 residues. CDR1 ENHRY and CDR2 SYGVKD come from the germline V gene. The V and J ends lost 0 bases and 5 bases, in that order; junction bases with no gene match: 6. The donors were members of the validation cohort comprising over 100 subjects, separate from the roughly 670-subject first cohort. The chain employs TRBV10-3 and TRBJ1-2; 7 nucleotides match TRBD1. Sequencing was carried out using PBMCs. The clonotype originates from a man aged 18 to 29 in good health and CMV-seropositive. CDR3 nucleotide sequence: TGTGCCATCAGTGAGTCCCCCGGGACAGCTTATGGCTACACCTTC. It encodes CAISESPGTAYGYTF.